The text below deals with one TCR beta chain. CDR3 length equals 14 residues. With 3 bases removed from V and 1 base from J, the gap between germline ends came to 10 bases. The germline gives CDR1 MDHEN, CDR2 SYDVKM. Repertoires were generated with immunoSEQ multiplex PCR, while TCRdb's copy carries only in-frame clones and drops some. This table holds some 60,000 clones, around 83% found once. These data come from a study of PD-L1 blockade in urothelial cancer. Study background: Blood gave a median roughly 140,000 T cells.

The source of this sequence is a man aged 45-65 years with urothelial cancer. The sample in question was PBMCs, obtained around atezolizumab (anti-PD-L1) treatment. The rearrangement links TRBV28 to TRBJ2-7, with D tentatively TRBD1 (6 bases). The CDR3 region is CASSFWTDSYEQYF. For the CDR3, the DNA is TGTGCCAGCAGTTTCTGGACAGATTCCTACGAGCAGTACTTC.